This T cell receptor beta chain was recorded in a study of T cells in tumors and immune-related adverse events (dated by TCRdb to the early 2020s). The sample's treatment or condition label, decoded: nivolumab (PD-1 blockade) given before sampling. The DNeasy Blood and Tissue Kit was used to extract DNA from formalin-fixed paraffin-embedded specimens. A few counts support this clone. It has no known antigen specificity. No much larger clone exists at a distance of one base, and base qualities are not known. In the germline V gene, CDR1 corresponds to SGHRS and CDR2 to YFSETQ. The CDR3 measures 14 amino acids from cysteine to phenylalanine. Only the CDR3 DNA is retained, 42 bases long and in frame from the first base. V ends up 5 bases short and J 4 bases short, with an unmatched junction base count of 7. The TCR beta locus was amplified and sequenced using the immunoSEQ assay, from which bulk TCR Vbeta CDR3 data were obtained. From the authors' description of their analysis: CDR3s were excluded if they were non-productive, were shorter than 7 amino acids, or did not start with C or end with F/W. Analysis was restricted to specimens with at least 1000 reads, and each clonotype was defined at the amino acid level. To compute clonality, Pielou's evenness was subtracted from 1. To equalize library sizes, abundance-weighted random subsampling with replacement was performed and repeated 100 times so that 95% confidence intervals could be reported. Repertoire overlap was quantified using the Morisita overlap index, and the top 40 clones per specimen were examined for overlap with the irAE. In its TCRdb copy, this immuneACCESS table keeps in-frame sequences only and misses some clones. Where compared with another copy, unresolved V genes explain less than half of these, and the others have no known cause. Clonal size and the V and J genes are those of that table, whereas D and trimming came from the DNA. This sample comprises a few thousand clones, roughly two thirds of them detected only once. About 5.7% of the sample is held by the ten biggest clonotypes.

The receptor was isolated from a female donor with metastatic renal cell carcinoma. In this chain, TRBV5-1 is recombined with TRBJ2-7, and 9 junction bases match TRBD2. This sample comprised gut tissue, obtained from a patient treated with anti-PD-1 therapy. The CDR3 has the sequence CASRSGLASYEQYF. The DNA sequence is as follows: TGCGCCAGCAGATCGGGACTAGCATCGTACGAGCAGTACTTC. Supplemented by the reference TRBV5-1 and TRBJ2-7 proteins around the CDR3, the complete variable domain is KAGVTQTPRYLIKTRGQQVTLSCSPISGHRSVSWYQQTPGQGLQFLFEYFSETQRNKGNFPGRFSGRQFSNSRSEMNVSTLELGDSALYLCASRSGLASYEQYFGPGTRLTVT.